This T cell receptor (beta chain) was sequenced for a study of T cells in Graves' hyperthyroidism and ophthalmopathy. Background on the study: At the time of initial diagnosis and before any treatment, peripheral blood was collected.

This clonotype was seen ten or more times. Because it lacks the conserved phenylalanine or tryptophan at the end, this CDR3 is likely a read error. What was amplified from RNA transcripts were TCR beta CDR3 regions. HTBI primers were the set used in a first-round RT-PCR of the TCR CDR3. TCRdb re-analysed the multiplex PCR reads in MiXCR, keeping a single row per CDR3 protein. The sample consists of approximately 510,000 distinct CDR3 sequences, around 20% of them appearing once. This CDR3 contains 15 residues. Germline loops: CDR1 MNHEY, CDR2 SVGEGT. V shed 2 bases and J shed 0 bases, with 10 bases lying between them.

This sequence joins TRBV6-2 or TRBV6-3 and TRBJ1-1; no reliable D call. Sample: blood. The clonotype was recovered from a man between 18 and 29 years old with Graves' hyperthyroidism. The CDR3 here is CASSYRPGVNTEAFY. The CDR3 region has the DNA TGTGCCAGCAGTTACCGACCGGGCGTGAACACTGAAGCTTTCTAT.